The 15 T cell receptor beta chains presented below share a single source sample, sequenced in a study of monozygotic twins with cystic fibrosis. The method was immunoSEQ multiplex PCR; TCRdb's version includes in-frame clones alone and lacks a portion of them. The sample has approximately 24,000 clones; 95% to 98% are singletons. Material: blood. These receptors were obtained from a girl aged 2 to 10 with cystic fibrosis.

The genes are TRBV29-1 and TRBJ1-1; D gene unclear. Germline CDR1 SQVTM, CDR2 ANQGSEA. CDR3 size: 12 residues. The V end lost 4 bases, the J end lost 4 bases, and 10 bases lay between the germline ends. CDR3 DNA: TGCAGCGTTGGTGGACGAGGCACTGAAGCTTTCTTT. Translated, it gives CSVGGRGTEAFF.

The V and J genes are TRBV6-5 and TRBJ2-7, with D perhaps TRBD2 (6 bases). The V end was cut by 7 bases, the J end by 2 bases, with 15 bases between. This CDR3 contains 14 residues. Germline V gene data show CDR1 as MNHEY and CDR2 as SVGAGI. The CDR3 nucleotides are TGTGCCAGCAAGGGCGGAGGGGAGACCTACGAGCAGTACTTC. Encoded protein: CASKGGGETYEQYF.

This clone was observed a single time. The rearrangement uses TRBV6-7 and TRBJ2-7, with a weak D call TRBD2 (6 bases). TRBV6-7 is sorted into the ORF group, with uncertain function. With 4 bases removed from V and 6 bases from J, the gap between germline ends came to 10 bases. CDR3 size: 12 residues. CDR3 in DNA: TGTGCCAGCAGTTCCCGGAGGGGCGAGCAGTACTTC. Its protein product is CASSSRRGEQYF.

This clone was detected once. The chain joins TRBV27 to TRBJ2-3, with 10 bases fitting TRBD1. Germline CDR1 MNHEY, CDR2 SMNVEV (reference sequence). The CDR3 runs 14 residues. Unmatched junction bases numbered 7, after V lost 5 bases and J lost 8 bases. CDR3 nucleotides: TGTGCCAGCAGTATCCGGGACAGGGGTGGTACGCAGTATTTT. Residues: CASSIRDRGGTQYF.

The chain links TRBV30 to TRBJ1-5; D perhaps matches TRBD1 (5 bases). Germline CDR1 GTSNPN, CDR2 SVGIG (reference sequence). V was trimmed by 0 bases and J by 4 bases, leaving 13 bases between them. The CDR3 runs 15 residues. CDR3 bases: TGTGCCTGGAGTGTGAGGCAGGGCGGAAATCAGCCCCAGCATTTT. Its protein is CAWSVRQGGNQPQHF.

This clone was seen a handful of times. The chain recombines TRBV4-1 with TRBJ2-7, with a possible D match to TRBD2 (6 bases). V lost 0 bases, J lost 6 bases, and 18 bases lay in between. Per germline, CDR1 MGHRA and CDR2 YSYEKL. This CDR3 has 16 amino acids. CDR3 residues: CASSQEGVGAEGEQYF. The CDR3 DNA reads as TGCGCCAGCAGCCAAGAAGGGGTCGGGGCGGAGGGCGAGCAGTACTTC.

This clone came up once. The V and J genes are TRBV5-1 and TRBJ1-1; D is undetermined. Germline V gives CDR1 SGHRS, CDR2 YFSETQ. V gave up 7 bases and J gave up 3 bases, with 13 bases separating them. This CDR3 comprises 13 residues. The CDR3 coding sequence is TGCGCCAGCGGGCCGACGGTGGACACTGAAGCTTTCTTT. This translates into CASGPTVDTEAFF.

The CDR3 bases are TGTGCCAGCAGGGGCGGGGGGGAGCAGTACTTC. This gives the protein CASRGGGEQYF. J is TRBJ2-7 and V is TRBV6-5; TRBD2 agrees at 8 bases. CDR1 MNHEY and CDR2 SVGAGI come from the germline V gene. The CDR3 is 11 residues long. V was clipped by 6 bases and J by 7 bases; unmatched bases: 2.

The chain employs TRBV19 and TRBJ1-4; 8 bases line up with TRBD1. The ends lost 6 bases at V and 1 base at J; junction bases unmatched: 1. Germline assignment: CDR1 LNHDA and CDR2 SQIVND (reference sequence). The CDR3 spans 14 residues. The CDR3 loop reads CASSRGLTNEKLFF. For the CDR3, the DNA is TGTGCCAGTAGCAGGGGGCTAACTAATGAAAAACTGTTTTTT.

The chain is built from TRBV7-9 and TRBJ2-5, with D perhaps TRBD2 (6 bases). Germline V gene lookup returns CDR1 SEHNR and CDR2 FQNEAQ (reference sequence). Trimming left V 1 base short and J 1 base short, with 10 bases between. The CDR3 has 15 residues. In DNA, the CDR3 is TGTGCCAGCAGCTTAGATGGCGGGGTCCAAGAGACCCAGTACTTC. It encodes CASSLDGGVQETQYF.

The chain uses TRBV12-5 and TRBJ2-7; D not resolved. CDR1 and CDR2 (germline): LGHNT, FRNRAP. The CDR3 covers 11 residues. V was shortened by 0 bases and J by 6 bases, with 3 bases between the two germline ends. CDR3 DNA sequence: TGTGCTAGTGGTTTGGTAGGCGAGCAGTACTTC. This gives the protein CASGLVGEQYF.

This clone was seen only once. CDR3 bases: TGTGCCAGCAGCTTACAAAGACAGACCGGCGACACCTTC. Encoded protein: CASSLQRQTGDTF. This chain links TRBV7-7 with TRBJ1-2; a possible D gene is TRBD1 (5 bases). Germline values: CDR1 SSHAT, CDR2 FNYEAQ (reference sequence). This CDR3 has 13 residues. Trimming took off 2 bases at V and 12 bases at J, with 16 bases between the two ends.

The chain employs TRBV15 and TRBJ2-7; TRBD2 aligns across 11 bases. CDR1 and CDR2 (germline): LNHNV, YYDKDF (reference sequence). V shed 5 bases and J 6 bases; nucleotides not matched to a gene: 9. The CDR3 is 15 amino acids. CDR3: CATSGRIAGGPEQYF. For the CDR3, the DNA is TGTGCCACCAGCGGGAGGATAGCGGGAGGGCCCGAGCAGTACTTC. The full variable domain, its missing parts supplied by reference TRBV15 and TRBJ2-7, is DAMVIQNPRYQVTQFGKPVTLSCSQTLNHNVMYWYQQKSSQAPKLLFHYYDKDFNNEADTPDNFQSRRPNTSFCFLDIRSPGLGDTAMYLCATSGRIAGGPEQYFGPGTRLTVT.

The V call is TRBV6-1, the J call TRBJ1-3; TRBD1 matches at 8 bases. Per germline, CDR1 MNHNS and CDR2 SASEGT. V lost 4 bases, J lost 1 base, and 9 bases stayed unmatched. CDR3 length: 17 residues. The CDR3 DNA reads as TGTGCCAGCAGTGGAGGAGGCAGGGGGCATTCTGGAAACACCATATATTTT. This sequence encodes CASSGGGRGHSGNTIYF.

J is TRBJ2-3 and V is TRBV5-1; no reliable D call. Per germline, CDR1 SGHRS and CDR2 YFSETQ. Deletions cut 0 bases from V and 0 bases from J, with 14 bases between. This CDR3 contains 17 residues. The CDR3 loop reads CASSLGQTGSSTDTQYF. In nucleotides, the CDR3 is TGCGCCAGCAGCTTGGGGCAGACCGGCTCTAGCACAGATACGCAGTATTTT. The full variable domain, with the rest looked up from reference TRBV5-1 and TRBJ2-3, is KAGVTQTPRYLIKTRGQQVTLSCSPISGHRSVSWYQQTPGQGLQFLFEYFSETQRNKGNFPGRFSGRQFSNSRSEMNVSTLELGDSALYLCASSLGQTGSSTDTQYFGPGTRLTVL.